This T cell receptor beta chain was recorded in a study of Graves' ophthalmopathy and Graves' hyperthyroidism. Per germline, CDR1 MNHEY and CDR2 SVGEGT. The CDR3 runs 14 residues. V was cut by 7 bases and J by 3 bases, with 16 bases left in between. General study results and limits: Thyroid clonotypes that were expanded above 0.001 frequency mostly also appeared in blood.

This clonotype was seen ten or more times. Its antigen is undetermined. Stable hyperthyroidism referred to disease that showed no ophthalmopathy within 18 months of follow-up. The authors enrolled newly diagnosed hyperthyroidism patients aged 18 to 65 with under 2 months' duration. Lactation, pregnancy, uncontrolled infections and other autoimmune diseases were all grounds for excluding patients. Amplified material comprised TCR beta CDR3 regions derived from RNA transcripts. HTBI primers were used in a first-round RT-PCR, which preceded a second-round multiplex PCR. TCRdb itself ran the multiplex PCR reads through MiXCR, one entry per CDR3 protein. The sample consists of 300,000 to 400,000 distinct CDR3 sequences, approximately 17% of them appearing once.

J is TRBJ2-7 and V is TRBV6-2 or TRBV6-3; TRBD2 is a possible D gene (6 bases). This receptor was taken from an adult woman with stable Graves' hyperthyroidism. The sequenced sample consisted of peripheral blood. DNA of the CDR3: TGTGCCAGCAAAGGCCAAGCGGGCGACTACGAGCAGTACTTC. Residues: CASKGQAGDYEQYF.